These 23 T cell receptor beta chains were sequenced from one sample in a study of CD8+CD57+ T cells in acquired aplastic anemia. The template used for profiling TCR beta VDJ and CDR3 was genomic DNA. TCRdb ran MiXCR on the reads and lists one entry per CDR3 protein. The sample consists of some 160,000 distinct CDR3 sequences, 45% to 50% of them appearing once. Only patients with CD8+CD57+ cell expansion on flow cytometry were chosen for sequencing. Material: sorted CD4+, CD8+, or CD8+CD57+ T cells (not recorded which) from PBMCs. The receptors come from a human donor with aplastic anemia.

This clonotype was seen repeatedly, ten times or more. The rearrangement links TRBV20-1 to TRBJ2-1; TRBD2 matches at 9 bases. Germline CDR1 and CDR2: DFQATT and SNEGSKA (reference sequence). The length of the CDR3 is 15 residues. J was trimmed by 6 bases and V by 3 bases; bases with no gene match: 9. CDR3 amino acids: CSASSLAGWGNEQFF. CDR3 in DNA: TGCAGTGCTAGTTCCCTAGCGGGATGGGGCAATGAGCAGTTCTTC.

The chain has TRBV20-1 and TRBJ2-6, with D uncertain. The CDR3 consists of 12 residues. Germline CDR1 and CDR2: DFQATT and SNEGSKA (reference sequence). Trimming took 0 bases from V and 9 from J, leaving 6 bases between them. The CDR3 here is CSAREVGNVLTF. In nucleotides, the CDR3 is TGCAGTGCTAGAGAGGTGGGCAACGTCCTGACTTTC.

The CDR3 loop is CASSGALGFQPQHF. The CDR3 region has the DNA TGTGCCAGCAGTGGGGCTTTAGGGTTTCAGCCCCAGCATTTT. This chain connects TRBV2 to TRBJ1-5; D remains ambiguous. The CDR3 has 14 residues. Trimming removed 4 bases from V and 6 bases from J, with 13 bases in between. Germline CDR1 SNHLY, CDR2 FYNNEI.

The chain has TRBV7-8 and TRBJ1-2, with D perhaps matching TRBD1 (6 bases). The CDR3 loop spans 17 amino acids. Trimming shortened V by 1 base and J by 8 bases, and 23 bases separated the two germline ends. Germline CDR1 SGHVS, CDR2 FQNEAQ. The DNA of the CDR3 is TGTGCCAGCAGCTTAGGGATGGGGGGCGCGGGGCTGGGCGGCTACACCTTC. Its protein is CASSLGMGGAGLGGYTF.

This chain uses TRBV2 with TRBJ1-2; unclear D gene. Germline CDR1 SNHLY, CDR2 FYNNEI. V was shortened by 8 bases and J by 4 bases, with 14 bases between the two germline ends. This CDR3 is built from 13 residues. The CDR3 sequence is CASDVRVGYGYTF. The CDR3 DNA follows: TGTGCCAGCGATGTAAGGGTGGGCTATGGCTACACCTTC.

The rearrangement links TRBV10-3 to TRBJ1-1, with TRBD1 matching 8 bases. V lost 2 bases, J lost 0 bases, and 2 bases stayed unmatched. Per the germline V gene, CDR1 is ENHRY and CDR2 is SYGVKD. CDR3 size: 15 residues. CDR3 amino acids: CAISEQGAMNTEAFF. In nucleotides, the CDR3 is TGTGCCATCAGTGAGCAGGGGGCAATGAACACTGAAGCTTTCTTT.

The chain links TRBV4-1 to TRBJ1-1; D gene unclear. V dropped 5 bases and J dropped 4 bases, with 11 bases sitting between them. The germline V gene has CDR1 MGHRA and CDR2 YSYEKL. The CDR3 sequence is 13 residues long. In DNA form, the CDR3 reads TGCGCCAGCAGCGTTCGGCGAGCCACTGAAGCTTTCTTT. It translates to CASSVRRATEAFF.

CDR3 in DNA: TGCAGTGCTAGCGAGGGACTCCAGGCCTACAATGAGCAGTTCTTC. This gives the protein CSASEGLQAYNEQFF. The chain uses TRBV20-1 and TRBJ2-1; D may be TRBD2 (6 bases). The CDR3 consists of 15 residues. V lost 3 bases and J lost 2, with 14 bases in between. The V gene's germline CDR1 is DFQATT and CDR2 SNEGSKA (reference sequence).

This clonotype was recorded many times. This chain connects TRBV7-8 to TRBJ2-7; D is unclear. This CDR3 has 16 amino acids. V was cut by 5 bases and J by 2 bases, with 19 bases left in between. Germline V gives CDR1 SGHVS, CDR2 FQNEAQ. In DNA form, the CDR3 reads TGTGCCAGCAGCCCCGCTGGCGACTTATTCACCTACGAGCAGTACTTC. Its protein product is CASSPAGDLFTYEQYF.

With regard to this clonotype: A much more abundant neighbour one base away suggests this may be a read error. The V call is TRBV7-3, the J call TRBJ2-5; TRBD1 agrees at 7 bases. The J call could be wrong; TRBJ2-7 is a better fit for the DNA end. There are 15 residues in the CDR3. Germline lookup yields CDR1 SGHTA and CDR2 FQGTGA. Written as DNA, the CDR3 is TGTGCCAGCAGGTCAAACAGGGGTGTTCCCTACGAGCAGTACTTC. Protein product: CASRSNRGVPYEQYF.

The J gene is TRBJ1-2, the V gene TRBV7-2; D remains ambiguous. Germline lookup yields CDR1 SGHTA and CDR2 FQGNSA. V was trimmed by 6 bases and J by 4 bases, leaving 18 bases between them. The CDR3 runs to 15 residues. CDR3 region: CASSEVLVAAYGYTF. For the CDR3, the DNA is TGTGCCAGCAGTGAAGTGCTTGTGGCAGCCTATGGCTACACCTTC.

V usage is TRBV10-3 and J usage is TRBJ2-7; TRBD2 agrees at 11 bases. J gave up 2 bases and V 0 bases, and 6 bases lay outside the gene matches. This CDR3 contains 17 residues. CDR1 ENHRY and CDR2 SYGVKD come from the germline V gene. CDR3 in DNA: TGTGCCATCAGTGAGTCCCTAGCGGGAGGCCACGCCTACGAGCAGTACTTC. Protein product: CAISESLAGGHAYEQYF.

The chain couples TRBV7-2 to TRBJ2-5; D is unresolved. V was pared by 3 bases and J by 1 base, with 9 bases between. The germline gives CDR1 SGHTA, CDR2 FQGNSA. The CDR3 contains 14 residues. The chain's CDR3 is CASSFMRSQETQYF. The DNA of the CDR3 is TGTGCCAGCAGCTTCATGCGGAGCCAAGAGACCCAGTACTTC.

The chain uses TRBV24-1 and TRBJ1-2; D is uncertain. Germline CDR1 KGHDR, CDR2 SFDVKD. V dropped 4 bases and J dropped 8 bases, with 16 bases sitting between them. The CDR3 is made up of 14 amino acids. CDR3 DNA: TGTGCCACCAGTGAGGGAGGCATCCTAGGGGGCTACACCTTC. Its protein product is CATSEGGILGGYTF.

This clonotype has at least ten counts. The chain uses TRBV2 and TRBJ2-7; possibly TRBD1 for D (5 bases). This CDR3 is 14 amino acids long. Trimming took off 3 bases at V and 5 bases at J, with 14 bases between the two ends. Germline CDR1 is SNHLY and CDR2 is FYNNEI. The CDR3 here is CASSEGRVVNEQYF. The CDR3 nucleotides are TGTGCCAGCAGTGAGGGCAGGGTGGTCAACGAGCAGTACTTC.

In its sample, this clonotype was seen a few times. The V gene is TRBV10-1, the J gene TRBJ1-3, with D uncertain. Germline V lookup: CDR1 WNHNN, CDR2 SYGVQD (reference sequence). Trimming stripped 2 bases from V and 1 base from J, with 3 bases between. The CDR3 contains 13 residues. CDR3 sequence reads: CASSERSGNTIYF. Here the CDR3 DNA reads TGCGCCAGCAGTGAGAGGTCTGGAAACACCATATATTTT.

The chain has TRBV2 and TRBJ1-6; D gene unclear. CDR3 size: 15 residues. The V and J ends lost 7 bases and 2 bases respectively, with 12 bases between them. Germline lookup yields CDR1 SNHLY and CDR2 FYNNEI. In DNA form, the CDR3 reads TGTGCCAGCACCGGCCTCAGGACCTATAATTCACCCCTCCACTTT. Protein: CASTGLRTYNSPLHF.

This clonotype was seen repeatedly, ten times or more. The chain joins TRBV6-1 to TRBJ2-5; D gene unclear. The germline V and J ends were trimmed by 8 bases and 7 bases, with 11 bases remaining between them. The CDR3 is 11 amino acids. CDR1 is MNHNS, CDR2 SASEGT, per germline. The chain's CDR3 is CASGPVGTQYF. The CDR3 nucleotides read TGTGCCAGCGGTCCAGTTGGGACCCAGTACTTC.

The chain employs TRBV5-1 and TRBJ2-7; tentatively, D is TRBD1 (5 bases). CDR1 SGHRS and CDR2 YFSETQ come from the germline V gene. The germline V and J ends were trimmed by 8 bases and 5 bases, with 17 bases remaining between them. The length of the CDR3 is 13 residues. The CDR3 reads CASGMGPKDEQYF. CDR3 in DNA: TGCGCCAGTGGGATGGGGCCTAAGGACGAGCAGTACTTC.

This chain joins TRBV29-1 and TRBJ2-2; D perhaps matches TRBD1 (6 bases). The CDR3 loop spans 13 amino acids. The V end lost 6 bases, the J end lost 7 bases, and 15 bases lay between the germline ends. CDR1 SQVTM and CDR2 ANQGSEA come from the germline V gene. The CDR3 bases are TGCAGCGTAAGACAGGTTCTCGTCGGGGAGCTGTTTTTT. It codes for CSVRQVLVGELFF.

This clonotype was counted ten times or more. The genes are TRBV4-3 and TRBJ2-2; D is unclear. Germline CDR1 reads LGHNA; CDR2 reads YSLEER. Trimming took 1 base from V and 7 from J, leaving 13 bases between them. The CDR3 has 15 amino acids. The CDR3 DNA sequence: TGCGCCAGCAGCCAAGTTAGTCTAGTTGGCGGGGAGCTGTTTTTT. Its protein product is CASSQVSLVGGELFF.

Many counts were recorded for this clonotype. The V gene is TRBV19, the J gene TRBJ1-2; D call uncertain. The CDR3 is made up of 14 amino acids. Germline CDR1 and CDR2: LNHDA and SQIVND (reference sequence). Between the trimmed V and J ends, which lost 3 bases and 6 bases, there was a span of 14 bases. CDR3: CASSIPWERHGYTF. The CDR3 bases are TGTGCCAGTAGTATTCCCTGGGAGAGGCATGGCTACACCTTC.

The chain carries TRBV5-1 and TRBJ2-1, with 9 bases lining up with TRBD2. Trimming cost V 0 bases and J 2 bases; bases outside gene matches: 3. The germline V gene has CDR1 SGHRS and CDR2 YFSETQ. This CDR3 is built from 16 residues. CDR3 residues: CASSLAASGTYNEQFF. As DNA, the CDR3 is TGCGCCAGCAGCTTGGCGGCTAGCGGGACCTACAATGAGCAGTTCTTC.